This is a list of T cell receptor beta chains from one sample in a study of T cells in Graves' hyperthyroidism and ophthalmopathy. TCRdb re-called the multiplex PCR reads with MiXCR, one entry per CDR3 protein. Among approximately 210,000 distinct CDR3 sequences, about 15% were seen once, and the ten largest hold approximately 50%. The sample comprised blood. Receptors were obtained from a man aged 45-65 years with Graves' hyperthyroidism. Both conserved end residues are part of each CDR3. The order of the fields is D gene, J gene, clone size, V gene, CDR3 DNA, CDR3 protein. A D gene is named only where the DNA matches it firmly. A clone size is listed for some rows: how often the clone was seen (once, few, many), or a class if it is expanded.

NA,TRBJ1-2,many,TRBV7-9,TGTGCCAGCAGCTCGAGGTTTAACTATGGCTACACCTTC,CASSSRFNYGYTF
TRBD1,TRBJ1-4,NA,TRBV4-2,TGTGCCAGCAGCCAAGCGTGGACAGGGCTGGTCGGTGAAAAACTGTTTTTT,CASSQAWTGLVGEKLFF
TRBD1,TRBJ1-3,few,TRBV7-2,TGTGCCAGCAGCTCCGGGACAGGGGGAGTTGGACGCTCTGGAAACACCATATATTTT,CASSSGTGGVGRSGNTIYF
NA,TRBJ2-3,NA,TRBV5-1,TGCGCCAGCAGCCTAACGGTTGCGGGAGATACGCAGTATTTT,CASSLTVAGDTQYF
NA,TRBJ2-1,NA,TRBV29-1,TGCAGCCCGGCAACGGCACTATACAATGAGCAGTTCTTC,CSPATALYNEQFF
NA,TRBJ2-7,few,TRBV6-1,TGTGCCAGCAGTCCCGATGCCTACGAGCAGTACTTC,CASSPDAYEQYF
NA,TRBJ2-1,many,TRBV12-3/TRBV12-4,TGTGCCAGCAGTTTTCTCCATGAGCAGTTCTTC,CASSFLHEQFF
NA,TRBJ2-1,many,TRBV6-1,TGTGCCAGCAGCTCCGGACGGACATCCTACAATGAGCAGTTCTTC,CASSSGRTSYNEQFF
TRBD1,TRBJ2-7,few,TRBV5-1,TGCGCCAGCAGCTTGCAGACAGGGGTACGCGAGCAGTACTTC,CASSLQTGVREQYF
NA,TRBJ2-1,NA,TRBV4-1,TGCGCCAGCAGCCAAGGTTTAGGCCTAGCGCGATACAATGAGCAGTTCTTC,CASSQGLGLARYNEQFF
NA,TRBJ2-1,few,TRBV30,TGTGCCTGGAGTGTAGAAGCGGGTGACAATGAGCAGTTCTTC,CAWSVEAGDNEQFF
NA,TRBJ2-2,many,TRBV5-1,TGCGCCAGCAGCTCGCGAGAGAGCGGGGAGCTGTTTTTT,CASSSRESGELFF
NA,TRBJ1-6,NA,TRBV5-1,TGCGCCAGCAGCTTCGGGCAGGACGCTTCACCCCTCCACTTT,CASSFGQDASPLHF
NA,TRBJ1-2,many,TRBV5-5,TGTGCGAGTCATAGGGGGTTTAACACAGGGTATGGCTACACCTTC,CASHRGFNTGYGYTF
NA,TRBJ2-1,many,TRBV5-8,TGTGCCAGCAGGCCATGGGGCCGGTCCGTCAATGAGCAGTTCTTC,CASRPWGRSVNEQFF
TRBD2,TRBJ2-7,NA,TRBV3-1,TGTGCCAGCAGCCAAGATCCCCTAGCGGTCTACGAGCAGTACTTC,CASSQDPLAVYEQYF
TRBD1,TRBJ2-5,NA,TRBV24-1,TGTGCCACCAGTGATCGTGACAGGGGGATTGAGACCCAGTACTTC,CATSDRDRGIETQYF
TRBD1,TRBJ2-5,many,TRBV5-1,TGCGCCAGCAGCACGCGGGACAGGGGTTTGGAGACCCAGTACTTC,CASSTRDRGLETQYF
TRBD2,TRBJ2-5,many,TRBV28,TGTGCCAGCAGTTCTGCGGGAGTAGAGCAAGAGACCCAGTACTTC,CASSSAGVEQETQYF
NA,TRBJ2-7,many,TRBV2,TGTGCCAGCACCCAAGCCGGGGGATACTACGAGCAGTACTTC,CASTQAGGYYEQYF
NA,TRBJ1-2,few,TRBV27,TGTGCCAGCAGTCGGCTCCATGGGGGCTACACCTTC,CASSRLHGGYTF
NA,TRBJ1-2,many,TRBV7-2,TGTGCCAGCAGCCCTTCGGGGGTCAATTTAGGCTACACCTTC,CASSPSGVNLGYTF
TRBD2,TRBJ2-3,few,TRBV11-2,TGTGCCAGCAGCTTCCTAGCGGGGGCTGGAGATACGCAGTATTTT,CASSFLAGAGDTQYF
NA,TRBJ2-7,many,TRBV3-1,TGTGCCAGCAGCCATTTCAAGGAGCAGTACTTC,CASSHFKEQYF
NA,TRBJ1-2,NA,TRBV10-1,TGCGCCAGCAGTGATAGGAAATTCTATGGCTACACCTTC,CASSDRKFYGYTF
NA,TRBJ2-1,many,TRBV12-3/TRBV12-4,TGTGCCAGCCGTTTCTTGTGGGGCAATGAGCAGTTCTTC,CASRFLWGNEQFF
NA,TRBJ2-7,few,TRBV7-9,TGTGCCAGCAGCCATGAGGGAATACGCGTCGGGCCGCAGTACTTC,CASSHEGIRVGPQYF
TRBD1,TRBJ2-7,few,TRBV10-3,TGTGCCATCATGACAGGGGCTAACAGTTACGAGCAGTACTTC,CAIMTGANSYEQYF
TRBD1,TRBJ2-6,many,TRBV19,TGTGCCAGTAGTATTCCCTACTACCGGGACAGGAGAACTGGGGCCAACGTCCTGACTTTC,CASSIPYYRDRRTGANVLTF
NA,TRBJ1-3,once,TRBV28,TGTGCCAGCAGTTCTATCGGGACACTCCTTGGAGACACCATATATTTT,CASSSIGTLLGDTIYF
NA,TRBJ2-1,many,TRBV7-9,TGTGCCAGCAGCTTAGGGGGCATCAATGAGCAGTTCTTC,CASSLGGINEQFF
TRBD2,TRBJ2-4,many,TRBV10-1,TGCGCCAGCAGTAAGGGACTAGCGGGAAACATTCAGTACTTC,CASSKGLAGNIQYF
NA,TRBJ2-7,many,TRBV10-3,TGTGCCATCAAGGGGGCGACTAGCTCGGAGCAGTACTTC,CAIKGATSSEQYF
TRBD2,TRBJ2-7,many,TRBV29-1,TGCAGCGTGTCCGCTAGCGGGAGCTCCTACGAGCAGTACTTC,CSVSASGSSYEQYF
NA,TRBJ2-5,many,TRBV7-9,TGTGCCAGCAGCCCCTCAGGGGAGGGGGCAGAGACCCAGTACTTC,CASSPSGEGAETQYF
TRBD1,TRBJ2-5,NA,TRBV18,TGTGTCAGCTCACCGCCGGGACAGCAAGAGACCCAGTACTTC,CVSSPPGQQETQYF
TRBD1,TRBJ1-2,many,TRBV7-2,TGTGCCAGCAGCTTAGAACAGGGGGTGGGAGGCTACACCTTC,CASSLEQGVGGYTF
NA,TRBJ2-3,NA,TRBV28,TGTGCCAGCCCCAACTGGACAGGGAGGGTAGCAGATACGCAGTATTTT,CASPNWTGRVADTQYF
NA,TRBJ1-5,many,TRBV5-4,TGTGCCAGCAGCCTGGACCGGAATCAGCCCCAGCATTTT,CASSLDRNQPQHF
NA,TRBJ2-7,NA,TRBV28,TGTGCCAGCAGTTTCGGGGAATTTTACGAGCAGTACTTC,CASSFGEFYEQYF
NA,TRBJ2-1,NA,TRBV9,TGTGCCAGCAGCGCCGGACGCCACAATGAGCAGTTCTTC,CASSAGRHNEQFF
NA,TRBJ1-5,many,TRBV28,TGTGCCAGCAGTTTAGATCGGGAGCGGGACATCCAGCCCCAGCATTTT,CASSLDRERDIQPQHF
NA,TRBJ2-7,many,TRBV7-9,TGTGCCAGCAGCTTTAGCGCGTTTACTTACGAGCAGTACTTC,CASSFSAFTYEQYF
TRBD2,TRBJ2-1,few,TRBV12-3/TRBV12-4,TGTGCCAGCAGACCCGGGACTAGCGGGCCCAATGAGCAGTTCTTC,CASRPGTSGPNEQFF
NA,TRBJ2-7,many,TRBV2,TGTGCCAGCAGTAAAGACAGATACGAGCAGTACTTC,CASSKDRYEQYF
TRBD2,TRBJ2-1,many,TRBV12-3/TRBV12-4,TGTGCCAGCAGTAATGAGGTGGGAGGGCCAAATGAGCAGTTCTTC,CASSNEVGGPNEQFF
TRBD2,TRBJ2-1,many,TRBV10-1,TGCGCCAGCAGTGAACGTCTAGCGGGGCTCTACAATGAGCAGTTCTTC,CASSERLAGLYNEQFF
TRBD2,TRBJ2-7,NA,TRBV20-1,TGCAGTGCTAGATCTGGGACTAGCGGTTCCGAGCAGTACTTC,CSARSGTSGSEQYF
TRBD2,TRBJ2-7,many,TRBV5-1,TGCGCCAGCAGCCGGGCAGCGGGAGTCAGCGAGCAGTACTTC,CASSRAAGVSEQYF